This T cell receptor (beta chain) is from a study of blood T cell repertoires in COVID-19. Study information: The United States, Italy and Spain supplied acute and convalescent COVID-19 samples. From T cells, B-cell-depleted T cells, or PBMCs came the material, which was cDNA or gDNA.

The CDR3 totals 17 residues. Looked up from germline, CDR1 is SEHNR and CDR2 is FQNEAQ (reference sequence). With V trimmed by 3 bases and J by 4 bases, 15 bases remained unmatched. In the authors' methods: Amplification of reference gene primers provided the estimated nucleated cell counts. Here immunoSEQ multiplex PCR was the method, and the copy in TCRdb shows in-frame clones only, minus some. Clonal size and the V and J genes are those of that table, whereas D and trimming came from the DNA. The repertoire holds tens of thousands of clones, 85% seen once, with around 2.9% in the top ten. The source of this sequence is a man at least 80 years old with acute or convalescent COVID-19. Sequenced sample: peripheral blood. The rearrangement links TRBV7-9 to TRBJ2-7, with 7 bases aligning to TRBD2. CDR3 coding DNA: TGTGCCAGCAGCTTGGACGTCTCTGGGACTATTCAATACGAGCAGTACTTC. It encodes CASSLDVSGTIQYEQYF.